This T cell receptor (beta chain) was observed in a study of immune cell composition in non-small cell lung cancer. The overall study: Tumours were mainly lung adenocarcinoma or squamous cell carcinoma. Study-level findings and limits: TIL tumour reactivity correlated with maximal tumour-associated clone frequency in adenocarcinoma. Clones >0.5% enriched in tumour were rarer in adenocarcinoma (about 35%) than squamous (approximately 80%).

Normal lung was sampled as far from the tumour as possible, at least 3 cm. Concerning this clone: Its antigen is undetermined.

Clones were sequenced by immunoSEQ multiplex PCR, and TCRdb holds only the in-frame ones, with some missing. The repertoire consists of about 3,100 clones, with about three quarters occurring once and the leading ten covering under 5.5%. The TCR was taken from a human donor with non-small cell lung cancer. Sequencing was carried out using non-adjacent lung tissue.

CDR3 bases: TGTGCCAGCAGTTTAGGGGGGGCTCGTGGAAACACCATATATTTT. This gives the protein CASSLGGARGNTIYF. This chain connects TRBV28 to TRBJ1-3; possible D gene TRBD1, 6 bases. Deletions cut 2 bases from V and 3 bases from J, with 11 bases between. The CDR3 length is 15 residues. Germline CDR1 is MDHEN and CDR2 is SYDVKM. The entire variable domain, with the rest obtained from reference TRBV28 and TRBJ1-3, is as follows: DVKVTQSSRYLVKRTGEKVFLECVQDMDHENMFWYRQDPGLGLRLIYFSYDVKMKEKGDIPEGYSVSREKKERFSLILESASTNQTSMYLCASSLGGARGNTIYFGEGSWLTVV.